Listed below are T cell receptor beta chains from one sample, sequenced in a study of blood T cell repertoires in COVID-19. Clones were read by immunoSEQ multiplex PCR, and TCRdb kept only the in-frame ones, dropping some. The table has 390,000 or so clones, around 86% seen once. The sequenced sample consisted of peripheral blood. The receptors derive from a young woman with active or convalescent COVID-19. The CDR3 runs from the conserved cysteine through the conserved F or W. D genes are given only for firm matches. Only part of the rows carry a size: once, few, many, or a class if the clone is expanded.

j_call | cdr3_length | clone_size | v_call | d_call | cdr3_nt | cdr3_aa
TRBJ2-1 | 15 | . | TRBV27 | TRBD1 | TGTGCCAGCAGTAAGACAGGGGTCAACTACAATGAGCAGTTCTTC | CASSKTGVNYNEQFF
TRBJ1-2 | 15 | . | TRBV21-1 | . | . | CASSKVGQGAYGYTF
TRBJ1-3 | 17 | . | TRBV5-1 | TRBD1 | TGCGCCAGCAGCTTCGTGGGACAGGGATCGTCTGGAAACACCATATATTTT | CASSFVGQGSSGNTIYF
TRBJ2-7 | 16 | . | TRBV2 | TRBD1 | TGTGCCAGCAGCCCCGCGGGGACAGGACCCTCCTACGAGCAGTACTTC | CASSPAGTGPSYEQYF
TRBJ1-5 | 13 | . | TRBV2 | . | TGTGCCAGCAGACCGGGGGAAAATCAGCCCCAGCATTTT | CASRPGENQPQHF
TRBJ2-7 | 14 | . | TRBV15 | . | TGTGCCACCAGCAGAGGGGGACCGGGGGACGAGCAGTACTTC | CATSRGGPGDEQYF
TRBJ1-4 | 14 | . | TRBV28 | TRBD1 | TGTGCCAGCAGTCCACAGGGGACTAATGAAAAACTGTTTTTT | CASSPQGTNEKLFF
TRBJ1-1 | 13 | once | TRBV6-5 | . | TGTGCCAGCAGTTACCTTGAACGAGGGGAAGCTTTCTTT | CASSYLERGEAFF
TRBJ2-3 | 11 | . | TRBV10-2 | . | TGCGCCAGCAGTGAAATCGGTACGCAGTATTTT | CASSEIGTQYF
TRBJ1-1 | 13 | . | TRBV2 | TRBD1 | TGTGCCAGCAGAGACAACAGGGGGTTGTGGGCTTTCTTT | CASRDNRGLWAFF
TRBJ1-6 | 13 | . | TRBV15 | . | TGTGCCACCAGCAGAGAGGAGTTTTCACCCCTCCACTTT | CATSREEFSPLHF
TRBJ2-3 | 18 | . | TRBV27 | TRBD2 | TGTGCCAGCAGTCCAAAGGGACTAGCGGGAGCTAGCACAGATACGCAGTATTTT | CASSPKGLAGASTDTQYF
TRBJ1-1 | 15 | . | TRBV11-1 | . | TGTGCCAGCAGCTTAGTAGGACAGATGAACACTGAAGCTTTCTTT | CASSLVGQMNTEAFF
TRBJ1-2 | 14 | . | TRBV5-8 | . | TGTGCCAGCAGCTTGACAGGGTCCAACTATGGCTACACCTTC | CASSLTGSNYGYTF
TRBJ1-2 | 14 | once | TRBV10-1 | TRBD1 | TGCGCCAGCCTAGGACAGGTTACTAACTATGGCTACACCTTC | CASLGQVTNYGYTF
TRBJ1-2 | 15 | . | TRBV29-1 | . | TGCAGCGTTGAGTCTTGGGCTGACACTGCCTATGGCTACACCTTC | CSVESWADTAYGYTF
TRBJ1-3 | 16 | . | TRBV14 | . | TGTGCCAGCAGCCAAGCGACAGACAGCTCTGGAAACACCATATATTTT | CASSQATDSSGNTIYF
TRBJ2-1 | 15 | . | TRBV4-1 | . | TGCGCCAGCAGCCAAGAGCATCGGCTAGCGAATGAGCAGTTCTTC | CASSQEHRLANEQFF
TRBJ2-7 | 14 | . | TRBV10-3 | TRBD1 | TGTGCCATCAGTGTGGACAGGGGCTCCTACGAGCAGTACTTC | CAISVDRGSYEQYF
TRBJ1-2 | 15 | . | TRBV2 | . | TGTGCCAGCAGTGACCTATGGGCCGGTGGCTATGGCTACACCTTC | CASSDLWAGGYGYTF
TRBJ1-5 | 15 | . | TRBV5-1 | TRBD1 | TGCGCCAGCAGCTTGGAGGGACAGGGGTATCAGCCCCAGCATTTT | CASSLEGQGYQPQHF
TRBJ1-4 | 16 | once | TRBV27 | TRBD1 | TGTGCCAGCAGTTCAGGGACAGGGGGGATACTTGGAAAACTGTTTTTT | CASSSGTGGILGKLFF
TRBJ2-2 | 15 | . | TRBV19 | . | TGTGCCAGTATGTTGACATATGGGAACACCGGGGAGCTGTTTTTT | CASMLTYGNTGELFF
TRBJ1-2 | 11 | . | TRBV19 | . | TGTGCCAGTCGGTATAACTATGGCTACACCTTC | CASRYNYGYTF
TRBJ2-5 | 15 | . | TRBV6-5 | TRBD1 | TGTGCCAGCCGATTAACAGGGGGGCAGGGGGAGACCCAGTACTTC | CASRLTGGQGETQYF
TRBJ1-5 | 16 | . | TRBV28 | . | TGTGCCAGCAGTTTGGCCTGGCAGGGGCGCGATCAGCCCCAGCATTTT | CASSLAWQGRDQPQHF
TRBJ2-1 | 17 | once | TRBV7-9 | TRBD2 | TGTGCCAGCAGTTCAGCACCGGGACTAGCGGGGAACAATGAGCAGTTCTTC | CASSSAPGLAGNNEQFF
TRBJ1-1 | 16 | . | TRBV3-1/TRBV3-2 | TRBD1 | TGTGCCAGCAGCCCGATGCCATGGACAGGGTCTACTGAAGCTTTCTTT | CASSPMPWTGSTEAFF
TRBJ1-5 | 13 | . | TRBV27 | . | TGTGCCAGCAGCTTGAGAGGGAATCAGCCCCAGCATTTT | CASSLRGNQPQHF
TRBJ1-1 | 10 | . | TRBV2 | . | TGTGCCAGCAGTGAGGGGGGGGCTTTCTTT | CASSEGGAFF
TRBJ2-5 | 17 | . | TRBV5-1 | . | TGCGCCAGCAGCTTGTCCTCGAAGGGGGGGCGATTGGAGACCCAGTACTTC | CASSLSSKGGRLETQYF
TRBJ1-2 | 14 | once | TRBV19 | . | TGTGCCAGTACCGACTGGGAGGGGTTTCGTGGCTACACCTTC | CASTDWEGFRGYTF
TRBJ2-5 | 17 | . | TRBV27 | TRBD2 | TGTGCCAGCAGTACGAACATGGGGCTAGCGGGAGAAGAGACCCAGTACTTC | CASSTNMGLAGEETQYF
TRBJ2-7 | 15 | . | TRBV2 | TRBD1 | TGTGCCAGCAGCGCCGGGACAGGGGACTCCTACGAGCAGTACTTC | CASSAGTGDSYEQYF
TRBJ2-2 | 17 | . | TRBV6-1 | . | TGTGCCAGCAGTGGGCAGGGGGGTCCCCCGGGGACCGGGGAGCTGTTTTTT | CASSGQGGPPGTGELFF
TRBJ1-1 | 12 | . | TRBV29-1 | . | TGCAGCGTTGAGGGGAGGAACACTGAAGCTTTCTTT | CSVEGRNTEAFF
TRBJ2-7 | 15 | . | TRBV9 | TRBD2 | TGTGCCAGCAGCCCCGGACTAGCGGGAGTGGAGGAGCAGTACTTC | CASSPGLAGVEEQYF
TRBJ2-7 | 14 | . | TRBV3-1/TRBV3-2 | . | TGTGCCAGCAGCCAAGGACTAGGGGCCTACGAGCAGTACTTC | CASSQGLGAYEQYF
TRBJ2-1 | 18 | once | TRBV7-6 | . | TGTGCCAGCAGCTTCCAATTAGGGGGTGGATTACTTCCGAATGAGCAGTTCTTC | CASSFQLGGGLLPNEQFF
TRBJ2-3 | 16 | . | TRBV5-6 | . | TGTGCCAGCAGCTTTTACAGGGATGATGGGTCAGATACGCAGTATTTT | CASSFYRDDGSDTQYF
TRBJ2-5 | 15 | . | TRBV11-2 | TRBD2 | TGTGCCAGCAGCTCCTCCCTTAGCGGGGCAGAGACCCAGTACTTC | CASSSSLSGAETQYF
TRBJ2-7 | 14 | . | TRBV18 | TRBD2 | TGTGCCAGCTCACCACCTGGGGACTACTACGAGCAGTACTTC | CASSPPGDYYEQYF
TRBJ2-3 | 16 | . | TRBV18 | . | TGTGCCAGCTCCTCGGCGGGAAGGGGCGGCACAGATACGCAGTATTTT | CASSSAGRGGTDTQYF
TRBJ2-7 | 14 | . | TRBV5-1 | TRBD1 | TGCGCCAGCAGCTTGGGCAGGGGGCAGTACGAGCAGTACTTC | CASSLGRGQYEQYF
TRBJ1-1 | 14 | once | TRBV6-1 | . | TGTGCCAGCAGTGAAGCGCCGGGGTTCACTGAAGCTTTCTTT | CASSEAPGFTEAFF
TRBJ1-6 | 14 | . | TRBV3-1/TRBV3-2 | TRBD1 | TGTGCCAGCAGCCGGGGGACAGGCAATTCACCCCTCCACTTT | CASSRGTGNSPLHF
TRBJ2-7 | 14 | . | TRBV27 | . | TGTGCCAGCAGTTTGGGCCAGGGCTCCTACGAGCAGTACTTC | CASSLGQGSYEQYF
TRBJ2-1 | 14 | . | TRBV18 | . | TGTGCCAGCTCACCTACGGACTGGTACAATGAGCAGTTCTTC | CASSPTDWYNEQFF
TRBJ2-3 | 16 | . | TRBV27 | TRBD2 | TGTGCCAGCAGTGCTATAGCGGGGGCCCTCACAGATACGCAGTATTTT | CASSAIAGALTDTQYF
TRBJ2-4 | 15 | . | TRBV10-3 | TRBD1 | TGTGCCATCAGCGGGACAGGGATTACCAAAAACATTCAGTACTTC | CAISGTGITKNIQYF
TRBJ2-3 | 16 | . | TRBV5-1 | . | TGCGCCAGCAGCATCCTAAGGGACTTTATCACAGATACGCAGTATTTT | CASSILRDFITDTQYF
TRBJ2-3 | 15 | . | TRBV5-6 | TRBD1 | TGTGCCAGCAGCTTGGGGACAGGGGGGACAGATACGCAGTATTTT | CASSLGTGGTDTQYF
TRBJ2-3 | 14 | . | TRBV10-3 | TRBD2 | TGTGCCATATCAGCGGGACTAGTAGCAGATACGCAGTATTTT | CAISAGLVADTQYF